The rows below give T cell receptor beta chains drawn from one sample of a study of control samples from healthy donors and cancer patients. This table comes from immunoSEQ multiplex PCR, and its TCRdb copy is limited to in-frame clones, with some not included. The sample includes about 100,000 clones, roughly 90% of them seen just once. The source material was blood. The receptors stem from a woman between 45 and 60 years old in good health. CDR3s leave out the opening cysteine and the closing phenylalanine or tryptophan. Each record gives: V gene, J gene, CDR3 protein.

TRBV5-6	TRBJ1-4	ASSSTTTNEKLF
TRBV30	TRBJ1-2	AWSAAGGYT
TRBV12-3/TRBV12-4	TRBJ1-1	ANRAMNTEAF
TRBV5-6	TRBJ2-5	ASSLTGLRSQETQY
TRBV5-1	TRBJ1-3	ASSSRGSNSGNTIY
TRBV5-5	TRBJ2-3	ASSLATRAGGTDTQY
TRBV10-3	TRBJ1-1	AISVGNTEAF
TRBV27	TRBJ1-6	ASSSTFVGLKGFSPLH
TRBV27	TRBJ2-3	ASRRKLGTTHYTDTQY
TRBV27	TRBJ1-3	ASSIDSNSGNTIY
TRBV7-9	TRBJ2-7	ASSISGVSSYEQY
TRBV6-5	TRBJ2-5	ASSSSTSGQETQY
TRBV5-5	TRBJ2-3	ASSLSAGAPQY
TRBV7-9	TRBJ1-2	ASSLDGYT
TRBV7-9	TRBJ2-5	ASSLAGGTRETQY
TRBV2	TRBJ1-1	ASWGGTEAF
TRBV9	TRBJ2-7	ASSVGAGEQY
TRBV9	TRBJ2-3	ASSVGALPDTQY
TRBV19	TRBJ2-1	ASSVTVHEQF
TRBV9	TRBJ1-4	ASSVSINAEPGGREKLF
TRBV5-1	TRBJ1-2	ASSLGTGGYGYT
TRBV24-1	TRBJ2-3	ATSDPLTSGRTDTQY
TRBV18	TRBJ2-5	ASSPREAVGETQY
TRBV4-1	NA	ASSQDHSSGGPQETQY
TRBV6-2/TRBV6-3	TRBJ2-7	ASSGTPGSYEQY
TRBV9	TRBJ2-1	ASSVASSYNEQF
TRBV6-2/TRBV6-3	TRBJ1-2	ASSPGEIYGYT
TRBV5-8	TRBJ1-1	ASSGHRGILGTEAF
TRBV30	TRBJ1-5	AWSVMNQPQH
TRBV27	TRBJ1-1	ASSPRDREGTEAF
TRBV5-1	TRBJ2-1	ASTGTEMGNEQF
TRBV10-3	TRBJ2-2	AISGTGTGELF
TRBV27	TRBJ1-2	ASRRGQGSYGYT
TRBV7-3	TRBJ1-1	ASSFGNTEAF
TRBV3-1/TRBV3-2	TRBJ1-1	ASSPSRNRGTFNTEAF
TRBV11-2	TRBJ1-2	ASSLNQVRGYGYT
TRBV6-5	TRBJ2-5	ASSLRGASSRETQY
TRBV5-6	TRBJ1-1	ASSSMTGANLRAF
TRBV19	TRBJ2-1	ASSIGLLQVASYNEQF
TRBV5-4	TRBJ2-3	AISTRGVARADTQY
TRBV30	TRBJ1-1	AWSWNTEAF
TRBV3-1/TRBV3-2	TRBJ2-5	ASSQGRGRKTQY
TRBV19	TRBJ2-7	ASTTTIGGVAGQY
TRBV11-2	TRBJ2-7	ASSLRDRGFYEQY
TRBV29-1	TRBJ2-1	SVDRRGLYNEQF
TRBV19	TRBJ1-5	ASSIDQGARQPQH
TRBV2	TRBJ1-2	ASTATGVSGYT
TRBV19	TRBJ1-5	ASAWGEGAYQPQH
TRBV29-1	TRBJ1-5	SVEDGVSVQH
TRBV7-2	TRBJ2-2	ASSWSGTLTGELF
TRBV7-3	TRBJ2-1	ASSSGQGINNEQF
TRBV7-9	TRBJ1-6	ASSFVGAGSPLH
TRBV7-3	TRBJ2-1	ASSLTYQHEQF